The 3 T cell receptor beta chains presented below share a single source sample, sequenced in a study of blood T cell repertoires in COVID-19 (dated by TCRdb to 2020 to 2021). Libraries were constructed by the immunoSEQ multiplex PCR assay. Drawn from immuneACCESS, this table holds only the in-frame rearrangements with V and J called that TCRdb kept. Clones are partly lost; checked studies trace under half to an unresolved V gene and leave the rest unexplained. The sample profile shows 250,000 to 300,000 clones; around nine tenths of them were found once. The ten largest clonotypes hold around 10% of the sample. Sequencing used peripheral blood. These TCRs come from a woman aged 25 to 39 with COVID-19, enrolled during active disease.

The chain has TRBV19 and TRBJ2-1, with 8 bases that match TRBD2. Germline loops: CDR1 LNHDA, CDR2 SQIVND (reference sequence). The CDR3 totals 15 residues. Trimming removed 3 bases from V and 8 bases from J; junction bases left unmatched: 9. DNA of the CDR3: TGTGCCAGTAGTATTAGCGGGACGACCGGAGATGAGCAGTTCTTC. This codes for CASSISGTTGDEQFF.

This chain connects TRBV18 to TRBJ1-2, with TRBD1 matching over 12 bases. With V trimmed by 3 bases and J by 8 bases, 10 bases remained unmatched. Per the germline V gene, CDR1 is KGHSH and CDR2 is LQKENI. The CDR3 loop spans 16 amino acids. The CDR3 loop reads CASSPNTGTGGSGYTF. The DNA for the CDR3 is TGTGCCAGCTCACCTAACACCGGGACAGGGGGCTCCGGCTACACCTTC.

The V call is TRBV30, the J call TRBJ2-7, with D perhaps given as TRBD1 or TRBD2 (7 bases each). CDR3 length: 15 amino acids. V lost 5 bases to trimming and J lost 7 bases, with 24 bases between them. Germline CDR1 is GTSNPN and CDR2 is SVGIG (reference sequence). DNA of the CDR3: TGTGCCTGGGGGAGGGGGCAGGGAGTGTTTCGAGAGCAGTACTTC. Protein product: CAWGRGQGVFREQYF.